Listed below are T cell receptor beta chains from one sample, sequenced in a study of control samples from healthy donors and cancer patients. Profiling relied on immunoSEQ multiplex PCR, and the TCRdb table lists in-frame clones only, not all of them. The sample carries roughly 120,000 clones, around 87% recorded once. Specimen: blood. The receptor set was obtained from a man aged 25-45 years in good health. Each CDR3 is given with its conserved first and last residue.

v_call	j_call	cdr3_aa
TRBV18	TRBJ1-1	CASSPWGGEAFF
TRBV2	TRBJ1-1	CASSSYAEAFF
TRBV6-4	TRBJ2-3	CASSVGHDTDTQYF
TRBV2	TRBJ1-5	CASTDRGGRPQHF
TRBV9	TRBJ1-5	CASGSKQPQHF
TRBV11-2	TRBJ1-2	CASSSTGAYGYTF
TRBV11-2	TRBJ2-2	CASSPVSSSGGLTGELFF
TRBV10-3	TRBJ2-2	CAISPGAANTGELFF
TRBV6-5	TRBJ1-2	CASSPGPQFPYGYTF
TRBV5-4	TRBJ2-5	CASSLALAGVETQYF
TRBV7-3	TRBJ2-2	CASSWRGGTGELFF
TRBV10-1	TRBJ1-1	CASSERGTNTEAFF
TRBV2	TRBJ1-2	CASSEERGRGGYTF
TRBV6-6	TRBJ1-2	CASSRRDSYGYTF
TRBV27	TRBJ1-6	CASSLDGAWDSPLHF
TRBV7-3	TRBJ2-3	CASSLGTSGTSTDTQYF
TRBV11-2	TRBJ1-1	CASSLWGDTEAFF
TRBV25-1	TRBJ1-6	CASSDMGTYNSPLHF
TRBV28	TRBJ1-5	CASSTGQGNQPQHF
TRBV2	TRBJ1-1	CASSGMPNTEAFF
TRBV10-2	TRBJ1-5	CASSEGGQPQHF
TRBV4-1	TRBJ1-1	CASSPTLQGKNEAFF
TRBV11-2	TRBJ1-1	CASSLSNGNTEAFF
TRBV7-2	TRBJ1-4	CASSLGTNEKLFF
TRBV5-1	TRBJ1-1	CASSPLAGLNTEAFF
TRBV29-1	TRBJ1-3	CSADRGGNTIYF
TRBV7-2	TRBJ1-4	CATSLSVFPNEKLFF
TRBV29-1	TRBJ2-7	CSVEVGYGGYEQYF
TRBV5-8	TRBJ1-2	CASSSDGDLYGYTF
TRBV6-1	TRBJ1-3	CASSDMGSGNTIYF
TRBV9	TRBJ2-2	CASSASGTEFGELFF
TRBV5-1	TRBJ1-1	CASSLGNPTEAFF
TRBV11-3	TRBJ2-2	CASSSGTGNTGELFF
TRBV3-1/TRBV3-2	TRBJ1-4	CASSLRLSGREKLFF
TRBV4-1	TRBJ1-1	CASSPTGGADTEAFF
TRBV18	TRBJ1-2	CASSPVDRGNGYTF
TRBV24-1	TRBJ1-2	CATQGQGYGYTF
TRBV10-2	TRBJ1-1	CASREVVGEAFF
TRBV9	TRBJ2-2	CASSVWDRVYTGELFF
TRBV9	TRBJ1-1	CASSVADSMNTEAFF
TRBV3-1/TRBV3-2	TRBJ1-2	CASSQPGEDYGYTF
TRBV19	TRBJ1-1	CASRSVTGLRTEAFF
TRBV4-1	TRBJ1-6	CASSQARAAYNSPLHF
TRBV6-6	TRBJ1-1	CASGLWPGGDTEAFF
TRBV27	TRBJ1-5	CASSLGRTQPQHF
TRBV7-9	TRBJ1-2	CASSLDGSGYTF
TRBV4-1	TRBJ2-4	CASSPVILDSKNIQYF
TRBV19	TRBJ1-2	CASSIGTGYTF
TRBV14	TRBJ2-7	CASSQGLGDEQYF
TRBV25-1	TRBJ1-5	CASSFIRGEGPQHF